Following are 2 T cell receptor beta chains from one sample sequenced in a study of blood T cell repertoires in COVID-19. Generated by immunoSEQ multiplex PCR, the TCRdb table keeps only in-frame clones and is missing some. The sample lists approximately 440,000 clones, roughly nine tenths occurring once. The sequenced sample consisted of PBMCs or T cells enriched from blood (not recorded which). All receptors come from a woman between 18 and 29 years old who had recovered from COVID-19.

For the CDR3, the DNA is TGTGCCAGCAGTAGGGGGATTGGGGCTTTCTTT. It codes for CASSRGIGAFF. The J gene is TRBJ1-1, the V gene TRBV12-3 or TRBV12-4; weak D call: TRBD1 (6 bases). The V gene lost 5 bases and the J gene lost 11 bases, with 12 bases spanning the gap. The CDR3 is 11 amino acids.

The V gene is TRBV19, the J gene TRBJ1-5; perhaps TRBD1 as D (6 bases). Looked up from germline, CDR1 is LNHDA and CDR2 is SQIVND (reference sequence). Trimming took 9 bases from V and 6 from J, leaving 24 bases between them. The CDR3 has 16 residues. CDR3 bases: TGTGCCAGCTCGAGGGTAAGGACAGCTGTGCCTCAGCCCCAGCATTTT. Translation: CASSRVRTAVPQPQHF.